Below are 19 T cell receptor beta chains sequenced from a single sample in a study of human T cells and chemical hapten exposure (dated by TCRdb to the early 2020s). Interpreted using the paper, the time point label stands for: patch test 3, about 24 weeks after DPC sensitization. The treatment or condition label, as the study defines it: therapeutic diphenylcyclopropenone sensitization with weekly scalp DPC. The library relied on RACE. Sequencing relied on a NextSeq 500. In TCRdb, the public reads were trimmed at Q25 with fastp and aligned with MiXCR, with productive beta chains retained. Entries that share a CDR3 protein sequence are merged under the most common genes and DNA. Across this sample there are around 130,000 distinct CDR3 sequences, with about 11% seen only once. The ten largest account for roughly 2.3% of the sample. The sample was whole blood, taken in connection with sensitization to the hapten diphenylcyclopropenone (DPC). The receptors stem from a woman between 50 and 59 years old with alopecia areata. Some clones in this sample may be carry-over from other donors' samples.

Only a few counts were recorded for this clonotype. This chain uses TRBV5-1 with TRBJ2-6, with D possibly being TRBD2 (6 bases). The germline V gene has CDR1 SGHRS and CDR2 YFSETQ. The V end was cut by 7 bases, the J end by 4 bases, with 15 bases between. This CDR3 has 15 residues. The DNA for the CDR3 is TGCGCCAGCGCCAGGACTAACGCGGGGGCCAACGTCCTGACTTTC. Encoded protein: CASARTNAGANVLTF.

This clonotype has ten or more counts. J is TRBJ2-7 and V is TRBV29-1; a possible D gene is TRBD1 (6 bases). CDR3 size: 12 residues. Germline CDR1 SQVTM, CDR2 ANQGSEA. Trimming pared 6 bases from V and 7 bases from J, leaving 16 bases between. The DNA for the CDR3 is TGCAGCGTACTCAGGGGCGAGGGAGAGCAGTACTTC. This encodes CSVLRGEGEQYF.

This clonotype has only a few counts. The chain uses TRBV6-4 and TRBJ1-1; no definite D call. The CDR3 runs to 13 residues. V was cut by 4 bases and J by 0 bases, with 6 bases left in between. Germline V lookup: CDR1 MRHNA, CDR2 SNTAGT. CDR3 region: CASSVDVNTEAFF. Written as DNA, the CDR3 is TGTGCCAGCAGTGTGGACGTGAACACTGAAGCTTTCTTT.

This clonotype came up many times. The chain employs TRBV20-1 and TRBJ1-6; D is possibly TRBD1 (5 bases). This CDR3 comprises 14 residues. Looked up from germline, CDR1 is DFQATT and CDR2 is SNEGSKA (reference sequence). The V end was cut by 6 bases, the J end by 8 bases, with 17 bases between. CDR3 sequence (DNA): TGCAGTGCAAGTGCAGGGATGGATTATTCACCCCTCCACTTT. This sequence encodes CSASAGMDYSPLHF.

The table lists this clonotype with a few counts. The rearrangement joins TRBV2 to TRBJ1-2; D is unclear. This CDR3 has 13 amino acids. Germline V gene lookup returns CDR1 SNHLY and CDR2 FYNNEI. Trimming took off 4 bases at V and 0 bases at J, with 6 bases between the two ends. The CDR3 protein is CASSGTANYGYTF. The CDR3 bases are TGTGCCAGCAGTGGCACTGCTAACTATGGCTACACCTTC.

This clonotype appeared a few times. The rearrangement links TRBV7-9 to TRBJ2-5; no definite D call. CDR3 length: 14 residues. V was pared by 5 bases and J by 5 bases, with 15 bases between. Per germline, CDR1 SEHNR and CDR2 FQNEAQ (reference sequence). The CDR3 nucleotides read TGTGCCAGCAGCCCGACTGCCGTCGGGGAGACCCAGTACTTC. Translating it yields CASSPTAVGETQYF.

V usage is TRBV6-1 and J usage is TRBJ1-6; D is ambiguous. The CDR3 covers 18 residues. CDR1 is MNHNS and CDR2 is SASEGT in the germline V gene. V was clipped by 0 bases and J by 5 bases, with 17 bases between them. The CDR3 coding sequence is TGTGCCAGCAGTGAAGCAAGGAGCATTCAAACAAATAATTCACCCCTCCACTTT. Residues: CASSEARSIQTNNSPLHF.

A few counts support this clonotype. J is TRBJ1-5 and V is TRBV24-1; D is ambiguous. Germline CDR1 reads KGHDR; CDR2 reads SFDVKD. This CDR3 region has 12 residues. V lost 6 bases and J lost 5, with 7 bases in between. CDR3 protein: CATSTAHQPQHF. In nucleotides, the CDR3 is TGTGCCACCAGTACAGCCCATCAGCCCCAGCATTTT.

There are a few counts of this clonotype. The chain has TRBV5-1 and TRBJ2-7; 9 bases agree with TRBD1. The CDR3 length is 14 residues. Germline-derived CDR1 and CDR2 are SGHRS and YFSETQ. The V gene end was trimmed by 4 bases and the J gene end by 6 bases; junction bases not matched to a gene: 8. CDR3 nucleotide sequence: TGCGCCAGCAGCCCTGGACAGGGGCCGGGCGAGCAGTACTTC. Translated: CASSPGQGPGEQYF.

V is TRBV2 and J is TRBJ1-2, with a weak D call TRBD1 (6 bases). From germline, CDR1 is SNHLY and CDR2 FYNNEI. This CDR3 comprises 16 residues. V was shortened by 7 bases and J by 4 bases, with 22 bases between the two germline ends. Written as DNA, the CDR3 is TGTGCCAGCATCCCGAAAAAGCCCAGGGGAGGCTATGGCTACACCTTC. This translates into CASIPKKPRGGYGYTF.

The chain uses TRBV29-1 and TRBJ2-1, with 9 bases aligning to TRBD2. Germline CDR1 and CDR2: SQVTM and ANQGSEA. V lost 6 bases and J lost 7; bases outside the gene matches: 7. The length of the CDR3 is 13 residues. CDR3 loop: CSVDLAGWNEQFF. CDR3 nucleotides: TGCAGCGTGGACCTAGCGGGATGGAATGAGCAGTTCTTC.

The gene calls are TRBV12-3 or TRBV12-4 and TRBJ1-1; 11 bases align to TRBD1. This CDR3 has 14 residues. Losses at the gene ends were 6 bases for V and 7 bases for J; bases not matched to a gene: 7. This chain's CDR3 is CASSRTGGAGEAFF. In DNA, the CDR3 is TGTGCCAGCAGCCGGACAGGGGGCGCTGGTGAAGCTTTCTTT.

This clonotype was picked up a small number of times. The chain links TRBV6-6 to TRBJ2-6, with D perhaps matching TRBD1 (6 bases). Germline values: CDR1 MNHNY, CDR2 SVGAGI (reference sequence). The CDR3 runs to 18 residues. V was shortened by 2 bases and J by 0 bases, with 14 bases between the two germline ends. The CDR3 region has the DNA TGTGCCAGCAGTTACGCAGGACAGACCCGCTCTGGGGCCAACGTCCTGACTTTC. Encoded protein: CASSYAGQTRSGANVLTF.

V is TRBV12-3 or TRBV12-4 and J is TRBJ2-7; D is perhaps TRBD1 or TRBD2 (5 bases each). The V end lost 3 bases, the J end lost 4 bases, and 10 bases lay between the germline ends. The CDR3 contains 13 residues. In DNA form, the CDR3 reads TGTGCCAGCAGTTTGGGACGGAAGTACGAGCAGTACTTC. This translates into CASSLGRKYEQYF.

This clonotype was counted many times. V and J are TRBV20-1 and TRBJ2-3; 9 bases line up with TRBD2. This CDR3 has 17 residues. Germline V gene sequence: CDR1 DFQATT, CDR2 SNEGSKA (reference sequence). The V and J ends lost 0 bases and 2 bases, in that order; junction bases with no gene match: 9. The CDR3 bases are TGCAGTGCTAGAGATTGGGGTAGCGGGAGTAACACAGATACGCAGTATTTT. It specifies CSARDWGSGSNTDTQYF.

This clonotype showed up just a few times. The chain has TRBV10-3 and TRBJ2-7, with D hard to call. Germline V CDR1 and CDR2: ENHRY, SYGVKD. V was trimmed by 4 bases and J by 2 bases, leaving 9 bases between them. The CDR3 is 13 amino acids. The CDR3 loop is CAISGRQTYEQYF. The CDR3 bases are TGTGCCATCAGTGGGCGGCAGACCTACGAGCAGTACTTC.

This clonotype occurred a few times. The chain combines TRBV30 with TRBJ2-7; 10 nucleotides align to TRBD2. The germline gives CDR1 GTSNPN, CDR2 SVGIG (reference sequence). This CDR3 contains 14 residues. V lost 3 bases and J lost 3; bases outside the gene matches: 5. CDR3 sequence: CAWSPSGRFYEQYF. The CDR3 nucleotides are TGTGCCTGGAGCCCTAGCGGGAGATTCTACGAGCAGTACTTC.

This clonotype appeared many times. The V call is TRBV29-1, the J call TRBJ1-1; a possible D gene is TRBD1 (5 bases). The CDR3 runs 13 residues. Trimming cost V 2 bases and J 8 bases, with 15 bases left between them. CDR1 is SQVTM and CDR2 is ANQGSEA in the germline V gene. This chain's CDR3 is CSVEPRSSGEAFF. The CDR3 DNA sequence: TGCAGCGTTGAACCCCGTTCCTCAGGGGAAGCTTTCTTT.

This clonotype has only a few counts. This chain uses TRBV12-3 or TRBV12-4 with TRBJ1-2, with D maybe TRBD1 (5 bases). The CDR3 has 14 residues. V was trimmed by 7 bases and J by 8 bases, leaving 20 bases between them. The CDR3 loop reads CASTPTTAAYGYTF. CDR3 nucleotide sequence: TGTGCCAGCACCCCGACGACAGCCGCCTACGGCTACACCTTC.